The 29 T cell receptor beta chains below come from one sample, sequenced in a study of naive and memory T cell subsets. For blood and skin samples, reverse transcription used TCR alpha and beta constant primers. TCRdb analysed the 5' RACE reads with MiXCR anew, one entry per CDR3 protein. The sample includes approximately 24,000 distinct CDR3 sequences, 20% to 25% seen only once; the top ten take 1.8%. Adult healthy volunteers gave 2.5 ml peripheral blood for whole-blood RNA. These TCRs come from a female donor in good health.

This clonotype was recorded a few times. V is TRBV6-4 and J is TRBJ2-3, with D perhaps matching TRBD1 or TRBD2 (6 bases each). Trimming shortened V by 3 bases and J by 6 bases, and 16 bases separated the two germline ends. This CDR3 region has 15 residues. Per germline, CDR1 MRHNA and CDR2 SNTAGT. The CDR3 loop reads CASSEIISGADTQYF. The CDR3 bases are TGTGCCAGCAGTGAGATAATATCGGGGGCCGATACGCAGTATTTT.

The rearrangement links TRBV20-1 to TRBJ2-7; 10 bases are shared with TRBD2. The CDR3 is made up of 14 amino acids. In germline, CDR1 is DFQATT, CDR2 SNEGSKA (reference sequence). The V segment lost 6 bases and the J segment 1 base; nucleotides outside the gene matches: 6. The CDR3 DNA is TGCAGTGCGAGTAATAGCGGGGGGTCCTACGAGCAGTACTTC. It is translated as CSASNSGGSYEQYF.

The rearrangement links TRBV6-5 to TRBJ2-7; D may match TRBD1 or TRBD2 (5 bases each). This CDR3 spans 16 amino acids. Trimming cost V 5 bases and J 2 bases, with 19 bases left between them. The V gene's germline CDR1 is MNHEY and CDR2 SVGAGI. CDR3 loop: CASSSLRDGITYEQYF. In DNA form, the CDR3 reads TGTGCCAGCAGTAGCCTCCGGGACGGGATAACCTACGAGCAGTACTTC.

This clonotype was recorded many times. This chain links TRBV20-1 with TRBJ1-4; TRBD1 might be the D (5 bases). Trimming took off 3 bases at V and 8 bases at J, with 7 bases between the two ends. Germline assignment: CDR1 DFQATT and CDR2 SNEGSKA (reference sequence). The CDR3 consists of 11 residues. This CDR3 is CSASQGEKLFF. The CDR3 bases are TGCAGTGCTAGCCAGGGAGAAAAACTGTTTTTT.

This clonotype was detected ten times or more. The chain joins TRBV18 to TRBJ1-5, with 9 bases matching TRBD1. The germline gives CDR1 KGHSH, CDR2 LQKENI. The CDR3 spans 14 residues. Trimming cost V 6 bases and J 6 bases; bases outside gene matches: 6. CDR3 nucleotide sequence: TGTGCCAGCTCCCTGGACAGGGGCGGTCAGCCCCAGCATTTT. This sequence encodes CASSLDRGGQPQHF.

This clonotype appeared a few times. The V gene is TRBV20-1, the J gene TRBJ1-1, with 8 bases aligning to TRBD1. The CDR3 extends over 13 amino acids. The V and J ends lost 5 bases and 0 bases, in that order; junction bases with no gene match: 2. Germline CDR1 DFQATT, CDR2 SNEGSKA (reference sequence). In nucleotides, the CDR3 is TGCAGTGCTTCAGGGGGCTTGAACACTGAAGCTTTCTTT. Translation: CSASGGLNTEAFF.

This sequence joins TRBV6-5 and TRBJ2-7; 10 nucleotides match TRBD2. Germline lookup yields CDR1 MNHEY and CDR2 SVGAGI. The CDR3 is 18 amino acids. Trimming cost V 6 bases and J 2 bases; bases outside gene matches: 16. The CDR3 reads CASRPSGRALGGAYEQYF. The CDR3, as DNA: TGTGCCAGCAGGCCAAGCGGGAGGGCCCTCGGCGGGGCCTACGAGCAGTACTTC.

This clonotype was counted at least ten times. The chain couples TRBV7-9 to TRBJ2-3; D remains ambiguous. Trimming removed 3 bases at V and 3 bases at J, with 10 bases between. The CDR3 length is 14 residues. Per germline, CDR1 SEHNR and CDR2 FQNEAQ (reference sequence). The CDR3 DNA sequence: TGTGCCAGCAGCTTGGATGGCGAGACAGATACGCAGTATTTT. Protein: CASSLDGETDTQYF.

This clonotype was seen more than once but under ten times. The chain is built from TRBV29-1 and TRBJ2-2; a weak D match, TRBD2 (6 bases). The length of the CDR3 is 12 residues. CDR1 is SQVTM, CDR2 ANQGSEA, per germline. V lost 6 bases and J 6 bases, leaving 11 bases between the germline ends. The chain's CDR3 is CSVGLPAGELFF. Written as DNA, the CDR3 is TGCAGCGTGGGACTTCCCGCCGGGGAGCTGTTTTTT.

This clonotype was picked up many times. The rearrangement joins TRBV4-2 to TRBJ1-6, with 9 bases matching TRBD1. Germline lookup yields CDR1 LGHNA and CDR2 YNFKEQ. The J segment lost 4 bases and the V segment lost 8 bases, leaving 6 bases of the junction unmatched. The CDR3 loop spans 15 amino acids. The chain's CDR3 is CASGNGTGYNSPLHF. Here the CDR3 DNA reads TGTGCCAGCGGCAACGGGACAGGGTATAATTCACCCCTCCACTTT.

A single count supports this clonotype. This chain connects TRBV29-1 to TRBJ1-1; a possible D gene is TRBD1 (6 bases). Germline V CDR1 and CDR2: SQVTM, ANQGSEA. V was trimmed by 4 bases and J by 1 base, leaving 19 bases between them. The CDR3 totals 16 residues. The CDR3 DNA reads TGCAGCGTTGGGAGGTTGGGAGCGGGGGCGAACACTGAAGCTTTCTTT. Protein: CSVGRLGAGANTEAFF.

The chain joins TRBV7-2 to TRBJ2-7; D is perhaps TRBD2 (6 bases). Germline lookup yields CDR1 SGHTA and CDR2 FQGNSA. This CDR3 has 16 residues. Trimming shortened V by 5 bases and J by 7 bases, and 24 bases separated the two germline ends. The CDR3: CASSLDSMGGAREQYF. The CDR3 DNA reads TGTGCCAGCAGCCTAGACAGTATGGGCGGGGCGCGTGAGCAGTACTTC.

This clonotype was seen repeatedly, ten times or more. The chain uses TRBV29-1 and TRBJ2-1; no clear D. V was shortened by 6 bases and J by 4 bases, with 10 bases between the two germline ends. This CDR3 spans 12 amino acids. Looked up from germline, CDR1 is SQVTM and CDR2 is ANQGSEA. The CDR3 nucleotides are TGCAGCGTGAAACAGACTTACAATGAGCAGTTCTTC. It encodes CSVKQTYNEQFF.

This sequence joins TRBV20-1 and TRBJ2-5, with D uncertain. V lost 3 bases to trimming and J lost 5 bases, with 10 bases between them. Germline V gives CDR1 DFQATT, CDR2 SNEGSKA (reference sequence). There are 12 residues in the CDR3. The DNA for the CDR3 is TGCAGTGCTAGTGCCCTGTCGGAGACCCAGTACTTC. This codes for CSASALSETQYF.

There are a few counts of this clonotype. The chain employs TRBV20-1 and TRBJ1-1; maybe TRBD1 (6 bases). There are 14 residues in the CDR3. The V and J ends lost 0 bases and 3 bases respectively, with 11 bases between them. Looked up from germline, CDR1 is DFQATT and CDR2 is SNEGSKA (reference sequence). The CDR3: CSARDVHRDTEAFF. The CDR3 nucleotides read TGCAGTGCTAGAGATGTTCACAGGGACACTGAAGCTTTCTTT.

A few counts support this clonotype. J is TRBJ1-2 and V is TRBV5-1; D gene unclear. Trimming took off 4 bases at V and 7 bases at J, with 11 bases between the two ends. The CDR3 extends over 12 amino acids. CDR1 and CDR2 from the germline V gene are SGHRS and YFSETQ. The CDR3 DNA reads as TGCGCCAGCAGCCCCACTGGGTCTGGCTACACCTTC. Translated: CASSPTGSGYTF.

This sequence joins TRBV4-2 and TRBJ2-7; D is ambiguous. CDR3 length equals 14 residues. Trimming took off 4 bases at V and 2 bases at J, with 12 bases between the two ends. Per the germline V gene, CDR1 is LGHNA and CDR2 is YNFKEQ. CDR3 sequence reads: CASSRESRAYEQYF. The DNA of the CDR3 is TGTGCCAGCAGCCGGGAATCCAGAGCCTACGAGCAGTACTTC.

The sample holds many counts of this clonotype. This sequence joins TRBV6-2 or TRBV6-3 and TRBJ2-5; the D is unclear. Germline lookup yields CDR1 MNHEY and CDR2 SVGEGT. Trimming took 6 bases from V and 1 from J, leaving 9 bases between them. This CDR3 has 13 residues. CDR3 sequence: CASSRTRQETQYF. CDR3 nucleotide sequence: TGTGCCAGCAGCCGCACTCGCCAAGAGACCCAGTACTTC.

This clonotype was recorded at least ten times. The CDR3 spells CASSERRETQYF. CDR3 DNA: TGTGCCAGCAGTGAAAGGAGGGAGACCCAGTACTTC. The V and J genes are TRBV2 and TRBJ2-5; D may be TRBD2 (5 bases). CDR1 and CDR2 (germline): SNHLY, FYNNEI. V gave up 2 bases and J gave up 5 bases, with 6 bases separating them. The CDR3 length is 12 residues.

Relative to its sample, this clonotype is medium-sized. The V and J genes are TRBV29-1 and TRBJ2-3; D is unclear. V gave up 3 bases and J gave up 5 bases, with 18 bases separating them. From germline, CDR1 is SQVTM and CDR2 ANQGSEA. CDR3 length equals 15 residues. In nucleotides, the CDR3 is TGCAGCGTTGATGCCGGCCCCTCGGTTCTAGATACGCAGTATTTT. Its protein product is CSVDAGPSVLDTQYF.

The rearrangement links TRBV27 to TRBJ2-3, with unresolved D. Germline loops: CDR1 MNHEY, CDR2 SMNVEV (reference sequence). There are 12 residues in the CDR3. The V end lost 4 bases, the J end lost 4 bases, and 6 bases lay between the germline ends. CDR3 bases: TGTGCCAGCAGTTCGGTCGCAGATACGCAGTATTTT. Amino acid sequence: CASSSVADTQYF.

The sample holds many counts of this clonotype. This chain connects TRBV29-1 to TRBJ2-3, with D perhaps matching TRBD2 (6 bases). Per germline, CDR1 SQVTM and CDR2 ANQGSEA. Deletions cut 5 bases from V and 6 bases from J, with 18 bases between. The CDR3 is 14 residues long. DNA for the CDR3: TGCAGCGTTTCCCCTTCGACCAGCGGGGATACGCAGTATTTT. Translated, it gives CSVSPSTSGDTQYF.

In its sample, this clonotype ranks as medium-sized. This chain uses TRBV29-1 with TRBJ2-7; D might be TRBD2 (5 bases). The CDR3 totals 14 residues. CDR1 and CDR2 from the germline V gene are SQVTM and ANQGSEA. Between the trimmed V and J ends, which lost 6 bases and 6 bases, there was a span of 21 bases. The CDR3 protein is CSVRVRTGIGEQYF. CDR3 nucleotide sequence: TGCAGCGTCCGGGTACGAACCGGGATCGGCGAGCAGTACTTC.

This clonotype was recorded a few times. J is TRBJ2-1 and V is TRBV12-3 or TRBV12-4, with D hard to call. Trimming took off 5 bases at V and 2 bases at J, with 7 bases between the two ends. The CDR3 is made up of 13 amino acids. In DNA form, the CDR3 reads TGTGCCAGCAGTACGCCAACCTACAATGAGCAGTTCTTC. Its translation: CASSTPTYNEQFF.

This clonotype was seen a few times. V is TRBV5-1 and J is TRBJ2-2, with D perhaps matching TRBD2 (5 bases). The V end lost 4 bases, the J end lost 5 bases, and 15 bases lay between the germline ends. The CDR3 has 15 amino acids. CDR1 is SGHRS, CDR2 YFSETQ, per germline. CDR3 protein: CASSPGVPGTGELFF. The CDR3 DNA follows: TGCGCCAGCAGCCCCGGGGTCCCCGGGACCGGGGAGCTGTTTTTT.

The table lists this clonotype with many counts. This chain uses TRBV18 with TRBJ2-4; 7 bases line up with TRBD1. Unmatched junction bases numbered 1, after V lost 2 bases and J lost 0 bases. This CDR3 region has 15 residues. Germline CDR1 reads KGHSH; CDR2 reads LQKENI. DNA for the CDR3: TGTGCCAGCTCACCAGAGGGGGCAGCCAAAAACATTCAGTACTTC. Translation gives CASSPEGAAKNIQYF. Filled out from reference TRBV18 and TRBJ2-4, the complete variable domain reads NAGVMQNPRHLVRRRGQEARLRCSPMKGHSHVYWYRQLPEEGLKFMVYLQKENIIDESGMPKERFSAEFPKEGPSILRIQQVVRGDSAAYFCASSPEGAAKNIQYFGAGTRLSVL.

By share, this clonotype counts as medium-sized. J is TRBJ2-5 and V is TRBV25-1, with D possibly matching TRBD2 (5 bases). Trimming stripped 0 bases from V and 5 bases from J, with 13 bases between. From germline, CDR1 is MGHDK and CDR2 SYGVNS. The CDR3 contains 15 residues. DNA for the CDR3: TGTGCCAGCAGTGAATATAAGGGCCGCGGGGAGACCCAGTACTTC. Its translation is CASSEYKGRGETQYF.

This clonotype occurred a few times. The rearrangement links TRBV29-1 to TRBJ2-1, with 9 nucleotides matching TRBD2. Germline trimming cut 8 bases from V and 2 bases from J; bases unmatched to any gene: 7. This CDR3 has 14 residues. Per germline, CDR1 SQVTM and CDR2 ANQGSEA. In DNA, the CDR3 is TGCAGCTCCGGGAAGCGGGGGGCCTACAATGAGCAGTTCTTC. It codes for CSSGKRGAYNEQFF.

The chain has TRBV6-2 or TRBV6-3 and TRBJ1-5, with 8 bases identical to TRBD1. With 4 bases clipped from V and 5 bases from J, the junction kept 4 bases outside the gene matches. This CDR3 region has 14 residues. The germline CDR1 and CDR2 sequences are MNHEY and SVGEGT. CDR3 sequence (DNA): TGTGCCAGCAGTTCCACGACAGGGGATCAGCCCCAGCATTTT. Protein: CASSSTTGDQPQHF.